This T cell receptor beta chain emerged from a study of blood T cell repertoires in COVID-19. The overall study: The United States, Italy and Spain provided the acute and convalescent COVID-19 samples.

Profiling relied on immunoSEQ multiplex PCR, and the TCRdb table lists in-frame clones only, not all of them. This sample carries around 150,000 clones, about 79% of them seen once, and the ten largest clones take 6.5% to 9%. The CDR3 has 14 amino acids. Trimming shortened V by 3 bases and J by 4 bases, and 13 bases separated the two germline ends. Germline V gene lookup returns CDR1 DFQATT and CDR2 SNEGSKA (reference sequence). The rearrangement uses TRBV20-1 and TRBJ2-1; D is possibly TRBD2 (5 bases). The receptor was isolated from a woman in her fifties or sixties in a cohort sampled during active or convalescent COVID-19. The sequenced sample consisted of peripheral blood. The CDR3 protein is CSASSGRGYNEQFF. The CDR3 nucleotides read TGCAGTGCTAGTTCCGGACGGGGATACAATGAGCAGTTCTTC.